Listed here is a single TCR beta chain. Its target is not known. This sample was included in a study of shared clonotypes between healthy human individuals. General study results and limits: All-four-donor shared clonotypes had higher generation probabilities than non-shared clonotypes did. Larger estimated richness was generally recorded for naive subsets relative to memory subsets.

Germline values: CDR1 PRHDT, CDR2 FYEKMQ (reference sequence). This CDR3 has 17 amino acids. The V segment lost 4 bases and the J segment 2 bases; nucleotides outside the gene matches: 11. An assay was performed, and its level was deep. The table came from immunoSEQ multiplex PCR; TCRdb's copy has only in-frame clones and leaves some out. The sample shows a few million clones, about 92% of them seen only once. The specimen was naive CD4+ T cells from PBMCs. The subset denotes: CD45RA+ positively selected. The receptor was isolated from a man aged 18 to 35 in good health. Some clones in this sample may be carry-over from other donors' samples. The chain recombines TRBV13 with TRBJ2-3, with 8 bases aligning to TRBD2. CDR3 sequence: CASSSFLGLAYTDTQYF. CDR3 bases: TGTGCCAGCAGCTCATTCCTCGGACTAGCCTACACAGATACGCAGTATTTT.